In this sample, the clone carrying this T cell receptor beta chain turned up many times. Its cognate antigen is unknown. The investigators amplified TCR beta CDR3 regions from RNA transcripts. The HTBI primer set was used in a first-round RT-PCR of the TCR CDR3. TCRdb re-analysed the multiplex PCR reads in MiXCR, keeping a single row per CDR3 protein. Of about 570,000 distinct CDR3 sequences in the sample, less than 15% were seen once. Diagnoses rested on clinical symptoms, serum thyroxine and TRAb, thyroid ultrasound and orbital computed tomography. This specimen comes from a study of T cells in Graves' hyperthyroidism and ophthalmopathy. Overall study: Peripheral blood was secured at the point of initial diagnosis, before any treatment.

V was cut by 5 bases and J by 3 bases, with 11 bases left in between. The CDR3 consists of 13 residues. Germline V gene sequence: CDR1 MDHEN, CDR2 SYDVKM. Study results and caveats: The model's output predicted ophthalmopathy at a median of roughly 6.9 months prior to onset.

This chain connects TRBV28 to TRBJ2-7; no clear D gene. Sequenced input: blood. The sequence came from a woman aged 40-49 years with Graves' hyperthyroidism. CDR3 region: CASSLSDVYEQYF. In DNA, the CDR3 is TGTGCCAGCAGTCTCTCAGATGTCTACGAGCAGTACTTC.